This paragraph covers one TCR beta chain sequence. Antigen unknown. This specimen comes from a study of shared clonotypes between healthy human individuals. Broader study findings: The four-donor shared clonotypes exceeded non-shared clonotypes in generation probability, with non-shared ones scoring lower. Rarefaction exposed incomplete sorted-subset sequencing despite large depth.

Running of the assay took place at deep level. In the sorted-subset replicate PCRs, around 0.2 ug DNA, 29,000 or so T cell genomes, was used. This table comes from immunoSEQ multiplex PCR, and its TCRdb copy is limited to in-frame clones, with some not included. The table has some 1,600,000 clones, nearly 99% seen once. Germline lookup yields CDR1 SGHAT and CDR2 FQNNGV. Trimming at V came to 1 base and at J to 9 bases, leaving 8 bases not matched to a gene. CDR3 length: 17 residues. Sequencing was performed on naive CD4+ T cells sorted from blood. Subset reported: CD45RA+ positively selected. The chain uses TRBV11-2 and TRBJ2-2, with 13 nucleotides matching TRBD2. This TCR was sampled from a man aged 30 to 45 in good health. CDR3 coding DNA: TGTGCCAGCAGCTTAGGCCCATGGACTAGCGGGAGTCGGGAGCTGTTTTTT. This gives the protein CASSLGPWTSGSRELFF.